The rows below give T cell receptor beta chains drawn from one sample of a study of cytomegalovirus exposure and HLA in healthy donors. Generated by immunoSEQ multiplex PCR, the TCRdb table keeps only in-frame clones and is missing some. The profile covers over 100,000 clones, with roughly 73% appearing a single time and around 0.95% taken by the ten largest. Material: PBMCs. The origin of the receptors is a woman aged 30 to 39 in good health and CMV-seronegative. The CDR3 runs from the conserved cysteine through the conserved F or W. Each record gives: J gene, clone size, D gene, V gene, CDR3 DNA, CDR3 protein. D genes are given only for firm matches. Where a row states a size, it is once, few, many or the class of an expanded clone; other rows omit it.

J gene: TRBJ2-2
clone size: .
D gene: TRBD1
V gene: TRBV6-5
CDR3 DNA: TGTGCCAGCAGTTGGGGACAGGGGGCCGGGGAGCTGTTTTTT
CDR3 protein: CASSWGQGAGELFF

J gene: TRBJ1-2
clone size: .
D gene: TRBD1
V gene: TRBV7-9
CDR3 DNA: TGTGCCAGCAGCCCCCCAGGGGGATCCCCCTATGGCTACACCTTC
CDR3 protein: CASSPPGGSPYGYTF

J gene: TRBJ1-5
clone size: few
D gene: .
V gene: TRBV19
CDR3 DNA: TGTGCCAGTAGTGAAGGCGTTGGGGCGTTCAATCAGCCCCAGCATTTT
CDR3 protein: CASSEGVGAFNQPQHF

J gene: TRBJ2-3
clone size: once
D gene: TRBD2
V gene: TRBV5-1
CDR3 DNA: TGCGCCAGCAGCTTGGTGGGGGGGAACACAGATACGCAGTATTTT
CDR3 protein: CASSLVGGNTDTQYF

J gene: TRBJ2-5
clone size: .
D gene: .
V gene: TRBV29-1
CDR3 DNA: TGCAGCGTTGAAGGACAGCATCAAGAGACCCAGTACTTC
CDR3 protein: CSVEGQHQETQYF

J gene: TRBJ1-3
clone size: .
D gene: TRBD1
V gene: TRBV5-1
CDR3 DNA: TGCGCCAGCAGCGCGGACAGGGGGCGAGGGGGAAACACCATATATTTT
CDR3 protein: CASSADRGRGGNTIYF

J gene: TRBJ1-6
clone size: many
D gene: .
V gene: TRBV4-3
CDR3 DNA: TGCGCCAGCAGCGGGGAGAGCTCCTATAATTCACCCCTCCACTTT
CDR3 protein: CASSGESSYNSPLHF

J gene: TRBJ2-7
clone size: once
D gene: .
V gene: TRBV25-1
CDR3 DNA: TGTGCCAGCTCCGTTCTATACGAGCAGTACTTC
CDR3 protein: CASSVLYEQYF

J gene: TRBJ2-7
clone size: .
D gene: .
V gene: TRBV2
CDR3 DNA: TGTGCCAGCATCCCCTTACAGGAATCCTACGAGCAGTACTTC
CDR3 protein: CASIPLQESYEQYF

J gene: TRBJ1-1
clone size: .
D gene: TRBD1
V gene: TRBV2
CDR3 DNA: TGTGCCAGCTCGGGGGGACAGGCCATAAACACTGAAGCTTTCTTT
CDR3 protein: CASSGGQAINTEAFF

J gene: TRBJ1-1
clone size: .
D gene: .
V gene: TRBV30
CDR3 DNA: TGTGCCTGGAGCCCGTCCAACACTGAAGCTTTCTTT
CDR3 protein: CAWSPSNTEAFF

J gene: TRBJ2-7
clone size: .
D gene: .
V gene: TRBV10-2
CDR3 DNA: TGCGCCAGCAGGAGGGGGACTACGACCTACGAGCAGTACTTC
CDR3 protein: CASRRGTTTYEQYF

J gene: TRBJ2-1
clone size: .
D gene: .
V gene: TRBV4-3
CDR3 DNA: TGCGCCAGCAGCCAAGATTGGTCGAGGAATGAGCAGTTCTTC
CDR3 protein: CASSQDWSRNEQFF

J gene: TRBJ1-1
clone size: few
D gene: .
V gene: TRBV4-1
CDR3 DNA: TGCGCCAGCAGCCAGAGTCGGACAGTGAACACTGAAGCTTTCTTT
CDR3 protein: CASSQSRTVNTEAFF

J gene: TRBJ2-1
clone size: .
D gene: TRBD2
V gene: TRBV6-1
CDR3 DNA: TGTGCCAGCAGTGAAAGTAGACTAGCGGACCACAATGAGCAGTTCTTC
CDR3 protein: CASSESRLADHNEQFF

J gene: TRBJ1-1
clone size: .
D gene: .
V gene: TRBV19
CDR3 DNA: TGTGCCAGTAGTATAGATGTCCGGGGGATTGAAGCTTTCTTT
CDR3 protein: CASSIDVRGIEAFF

J gene: TRBJ1-2
clone size: .
D gene: .
V gene: TRBV6-5
CDR3 DNA: TGTGCCAGCAGTTATTCCCGGTCTAGCGCCTACACCTTC
CDR3 protein: CASSYSRSSAYTF

J gene: TRBJ1-2
clone size: .
D gene: TRBD1
V gene: TRBV7-9
CDR3 DNA: TGTGCCAGCAGCTCGCAATCGGGACAGGGGGGCGGTGGCTACACCTTC
CDR3 protein: CASSSQSGQGGGGYTF

J gene: TRBJ1-4
clone size: .
D gene: TRBD1
V gene: TRBV7-2
CDR3 DNA: TGTGCCAGCAGCCCGACGGACAGGTGGGGCGAAAAACTGTTTTTT
CDR3 protein: CASSPTDRWGEKLFF

J gene: TRBJ1-3
clone size: .
D gene: TRBD1
V gene: TRBV6-5
CDR3 DNA: TGTGCCAGCAGTTTCGACAGGGAAGGAAACACCATATATTTT
CDR3 protein: CASSFDREGNTIYF

J gene: TRBJ1-6
clone size: .
D gene: .
V gene: TRBV9
CDR3 DNA: TGTGCCAGCAGCGTAAGCGTTTATTCACCCCTCCACTTT
CDR3 protein: CASSVSVYSPLHF

J gene: TRBJ1-5
clone size: .
D gene: .
V gene: TRBV15
CDR3 DNA: TGTGCCACCCGCGGGATTGGGGATCAGCCCCAGCATTTT
CDR3 protein: CATRGIGDQPQHF

J gene: TRBJ2-7
clone size: .
D gene: TRBD2
V gene: TRBV27
CDR3 DNA: TGTGCCAGCAGTCCGTTAGGTCTCCTTGGGCGGGGGGTCTACGAGCAGTACTTC
CDR3 protein: CASSPLGLLGRGVYEQYF